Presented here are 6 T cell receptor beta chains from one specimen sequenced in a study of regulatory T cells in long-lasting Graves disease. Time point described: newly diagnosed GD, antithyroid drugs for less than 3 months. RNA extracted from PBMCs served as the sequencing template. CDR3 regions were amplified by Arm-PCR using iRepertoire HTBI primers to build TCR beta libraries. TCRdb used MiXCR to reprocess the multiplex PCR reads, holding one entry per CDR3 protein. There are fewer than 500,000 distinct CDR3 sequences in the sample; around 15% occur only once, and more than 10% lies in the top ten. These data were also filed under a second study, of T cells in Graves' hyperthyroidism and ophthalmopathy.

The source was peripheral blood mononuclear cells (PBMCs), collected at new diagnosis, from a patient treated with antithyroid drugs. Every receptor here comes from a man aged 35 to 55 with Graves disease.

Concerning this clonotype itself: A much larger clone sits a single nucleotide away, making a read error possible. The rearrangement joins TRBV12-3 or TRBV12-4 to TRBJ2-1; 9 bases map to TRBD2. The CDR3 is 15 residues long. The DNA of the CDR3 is TGTGCCAGCTTTAAACTAGCGGGCGGCTACAATGGGCAGTTCTTC. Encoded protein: CASFKLAGGYNGQFF.

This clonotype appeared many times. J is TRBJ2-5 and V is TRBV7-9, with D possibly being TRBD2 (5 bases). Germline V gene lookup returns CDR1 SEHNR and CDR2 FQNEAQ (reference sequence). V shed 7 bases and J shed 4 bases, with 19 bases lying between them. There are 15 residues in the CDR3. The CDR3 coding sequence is TGTGCCAGCACTCCCATCGGCGGAGGAGGAGAGACCCAGTACTTC. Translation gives CASTPIGGGGETQYF.

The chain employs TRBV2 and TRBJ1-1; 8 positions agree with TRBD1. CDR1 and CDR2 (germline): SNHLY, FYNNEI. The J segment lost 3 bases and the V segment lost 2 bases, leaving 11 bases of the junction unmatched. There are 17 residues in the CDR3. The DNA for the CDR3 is TGTGCCAGCAGTGAAAGGAGGCAGGGGGCGAGTGACACTGAAGCTTTCTTT. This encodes CASSERRQGASDTEAFF.

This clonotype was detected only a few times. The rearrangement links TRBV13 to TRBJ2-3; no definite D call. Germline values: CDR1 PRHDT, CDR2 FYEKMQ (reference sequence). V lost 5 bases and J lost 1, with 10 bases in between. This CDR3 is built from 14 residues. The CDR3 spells CASSVTGRTDTQYF. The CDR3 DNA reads TGTGCCAGCAGCGTAACCGGTCGCACAGATACGCAGTATTTT.

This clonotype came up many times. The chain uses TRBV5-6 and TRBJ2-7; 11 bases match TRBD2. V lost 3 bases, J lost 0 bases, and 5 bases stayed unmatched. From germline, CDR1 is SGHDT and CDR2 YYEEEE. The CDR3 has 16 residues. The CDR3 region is CASSSGLAESSYEQYF. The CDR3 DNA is TGTGCCAGCAGCTCGGGACTAGCGGAGAGCTCCTACGAGCAGTACTTC.

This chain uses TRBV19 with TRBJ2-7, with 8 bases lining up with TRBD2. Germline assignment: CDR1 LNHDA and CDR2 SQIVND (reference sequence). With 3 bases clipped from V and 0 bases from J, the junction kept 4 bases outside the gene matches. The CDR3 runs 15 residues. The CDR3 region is CASSITGGSSYEQYF. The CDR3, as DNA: TGTGCCAGTAGTATTACGGGGGGGAGCTCCTACGAGCAGTACTTC. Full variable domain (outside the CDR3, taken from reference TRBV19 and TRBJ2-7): DGGITQSPKYLFRKEGQNVTLSCEQNLNHDAMYWYRQDPGQGLRLIYYSQIVNDFQKGDIAEGYSVSREKKESFPLTVTSAQKNPTAFYLCASSITGGSSYEQYFGPGTRLTVT.